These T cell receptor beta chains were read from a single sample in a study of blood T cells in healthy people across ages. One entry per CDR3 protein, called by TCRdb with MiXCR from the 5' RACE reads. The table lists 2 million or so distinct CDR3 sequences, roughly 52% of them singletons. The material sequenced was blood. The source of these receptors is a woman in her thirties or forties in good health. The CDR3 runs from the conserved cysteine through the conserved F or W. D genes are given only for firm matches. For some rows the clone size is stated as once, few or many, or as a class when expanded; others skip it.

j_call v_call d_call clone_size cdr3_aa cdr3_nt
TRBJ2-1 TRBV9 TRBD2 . CASSVVAGGHSYNEQFF TGTGCCAGCAGCGTCGTAGCGGGGGGCCACTCCTACAATGAGCAGTTCTTC
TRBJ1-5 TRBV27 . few CASSSTDSYNQPQHF TGTGCCAGCAGTTCAACCGACAGTTACAATCAGCCCCAGCATTTT
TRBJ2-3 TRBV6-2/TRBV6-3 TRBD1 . CASSYLLDRGLFDTQYF TGTGCCAGCAGTTACCTGTTGGACAGGGGGCTATTTGATACGCAGTATTTT
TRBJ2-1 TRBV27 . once CASSLSTRWERNEQFF TGTGCCAGCAGTTTATCTACTAGGTGGGAGAGGAATGAGCAGTTCTTC
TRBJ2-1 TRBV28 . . CASTPLKGGWFF TGTGCCAGCACCCCTTTGAAGGGCGGTTGGTTCTTC
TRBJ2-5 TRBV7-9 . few CASSLAATSRDQYF TGTGCCAGCAGCTTAGCGGCGACCTCAAGGGACCAGTACTTC
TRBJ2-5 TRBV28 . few CASSPRSVQETQYF TGTGCCAGCAGCCCCCGGTCCGTCCAAGAGACCCAGTACTTC
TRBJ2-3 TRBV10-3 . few CAISGDSTTDTQYF TGTGCCATCAGCGGGGACTCTACCACAGATACGCAGTATTTT
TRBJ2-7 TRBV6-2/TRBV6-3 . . CASSYGAGSSYEQYF TGTGCCAGCAGTTACGGGGCGGGGTCATCCTACGAGCAGTACTTC
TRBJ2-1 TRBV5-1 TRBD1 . CASNPRGPVNEQFF TGCGCCAGCAATCCCAGGGGGCCGGTGAATGAGCAGTTCTTC
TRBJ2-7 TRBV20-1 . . CSAISGSSYNEQYF TGCAGTGCTATAAGCGGCAGCTCCTACAATGAGCAGTACTTC
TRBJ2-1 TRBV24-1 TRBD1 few CATTQTGGSYNEQFF TGTGCCACCACCCAGACAGGGGGCTCCTACAATGAGCAGTTCTTC
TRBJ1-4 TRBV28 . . CASSLWAGATNEKLFF TGTGCCAGCAGTTTATGGGCCGGTGCAACTAATGAAAAACTGTTTTTT
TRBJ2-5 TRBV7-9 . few CASSLGPREQYF TGTGCCAGCAGCTTAGGACCCCGGGAGCAGTACTTC
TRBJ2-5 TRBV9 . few CASSAPSPREETQYF TGTGCCAGCAGCGCCCCATCGCCCCGAGAAGAGACCCAGTACTTC
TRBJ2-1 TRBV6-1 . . CASMIGRPGPGSYNEQFF TGTGCCAGCATGATAGGCAGGCCAGGTCCAGGCTCCTACAATGAGCAGTTCTTC
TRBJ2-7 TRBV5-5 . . CASSGGTVPLREQYF TGTGCCAGCAGCGGGGGGACAGTCCCCCTAAGGGAGCAGTACTTC
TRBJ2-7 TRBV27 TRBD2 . CASSSRGDVSYGQYF TGTGCCAGCAGTTCCCGGGGGGACGTCTCCTACGGGCAGTACTTC
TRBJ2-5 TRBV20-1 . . CSATTGRGRAVQETQYF TGCAGTGCGACGACAGGTCGGGGCCGGGCAGTCCAAGAGACCCAGTACTTC
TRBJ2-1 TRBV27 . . CASSLVPRSGTQFF TGTGCCAGCAGTTTGGTCCCCAGATCGGGGACCCAGTTCTTC
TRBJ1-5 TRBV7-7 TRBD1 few CASSRDRGNNQPQHF TGTGCCAGCAGCCGAGACAGGGGGAACAATCAGCCCCAGCATTTT
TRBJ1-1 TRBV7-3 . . CASMEVGTEAFF TGTGCCAGCATGGAGGTTGGCACTGAAGCTTTCTTT
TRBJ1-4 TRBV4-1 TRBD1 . CASSQDRGQGYGEKLFF TGCGCCAGCAGCCAAGATCGAGGACAGGGTTATGGGGAAAAACTGTTTTTT
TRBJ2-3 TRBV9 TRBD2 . CASSEDGRVSDTQYF TGTGCCAGCAGCGAAGACGGGAGGGTCTCAGATACGCAGTATTTT
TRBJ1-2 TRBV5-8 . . CASSLKGFGYGYTF TGTGCCAGCAGCCTAAAAGGATTTGGCTATGGCTACACCTTC
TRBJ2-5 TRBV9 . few CASSVGPPAETQYF TGTGCCAGCAGCGTGGGCCCGCCAGCAGAGACCCAGTACTTC
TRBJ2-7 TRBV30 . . CAWSPGSSYEQYF TGTGCCTGGAGCCCCGGTAGCTCCTACGAGCAGTACTTC
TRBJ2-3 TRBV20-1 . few CSASRLGGDTQYF TGCAGTGCTTCCAGACTAGGGGGAGATACGCAGTATTTT
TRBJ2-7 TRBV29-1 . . CSVEITGYNEQYF TGCAGCGTTGAAATCACAGGGTACAACGAGCAGTACTTC
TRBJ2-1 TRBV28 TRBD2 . CASSCAGVLYNEQFF TGTGCCAGCAGTTGCGCGGGGGTTCTCTACAATGAGCAGTTCTTC
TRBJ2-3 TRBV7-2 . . CASSFRRGGQEDTQYF TGTGCCAGCAGCTTTCGGCGGGGGGGACAGGAAGATACGCAGTATTTT
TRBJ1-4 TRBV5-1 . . CASSSREATNEKLFF TGCGCCAGCAGCTCCCGGGAGGCGACTAATGAAAAACTGTTTTTT
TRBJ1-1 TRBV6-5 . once CASSYLGAEAFF TGTGCCAGCAGTTACCTCGGGGCTGAAGCTTTCTTT
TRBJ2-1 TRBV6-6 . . CASSDKNSYNEQFF TGTGCCAGCAGCGACAAAAACTCCTACAATGAGCAGTTCTTC
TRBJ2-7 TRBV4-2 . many CASSQDRTDNYEQYF TGTGCCAGCAGCCAAGATCGGACAGATAACTACGAGCAGTACTTC
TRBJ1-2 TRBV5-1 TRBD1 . CASSEDRAPNYGYTF TGCGCCAGCAGCGAGGACAGGGCCCCTAACTATGGCTACACCTTC
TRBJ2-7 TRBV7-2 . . CASSPPGLRSYEQYF TGTGCCAGCAGCCCCCCGGGACTCAGGTCCTACGAGCAGTACTTC
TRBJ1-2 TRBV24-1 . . CATSDMFAGRYGYTF TGTGCCACCAGTGATATGTTCGCGGGGAGATATGGCTACACCTTC
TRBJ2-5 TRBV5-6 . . CASTHRVPFQETQYF TGTGCCAGCACGCACAGGGTTCCTTTCCAAGAGACCCAGTACTTC
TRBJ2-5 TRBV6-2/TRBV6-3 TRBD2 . CASRRGRAQYF TGTGCCAGCAGACGAGGGAGGGCCCAGTACTTC
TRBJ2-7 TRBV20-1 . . CSAESPDSYEQYF TGCAGTGCCGAAAGCCCTGACAGCTACGAGCAGTACTTC
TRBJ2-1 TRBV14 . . CASSQGWVDEQFF TGTGCCAGCAGCCAAGGGTGGGTGGATGAGCAGTTCTTC
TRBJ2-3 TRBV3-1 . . CASTRRGALSTDTQYF TGTGCCAGCACCCGACGTGGGGCCTTAAGCACAGATACGCAGTATTTT
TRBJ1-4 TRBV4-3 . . CASSQGTTTTNEKLFF TGCGCCAGCAGCCAAGGGACAACCACAACTAATGAAAAACTGTTTTTT
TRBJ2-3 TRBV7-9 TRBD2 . CASGPSGVSTDTQYF TGTGCCAGCGGACCTAGCGGGGTTAGCACAGATACGCAGTATTTT
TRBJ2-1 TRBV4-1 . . CASSQDAFLGNEQFF TGCGCCAGCAGCCAAGATGCGTTCCTGGGCAATGAGCAGTTCTTC
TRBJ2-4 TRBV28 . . CAGSNRGGGNIQYF TGTGCCGGCAGTAACAGGGGAGGGGGAAACATTCAGTACTTC
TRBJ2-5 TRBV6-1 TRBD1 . CASNERKGQQETQYF TGTGCCAGCAATGAAAGAAAGGGACAGCAAGAGACCCAGTACTTC
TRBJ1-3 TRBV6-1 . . CASSPASGGNTIYF TGTGCCAGCAGTCCCGCTAGCGGAGGAAACACCATATATTTT
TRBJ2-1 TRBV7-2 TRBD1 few CASSLGGTEYNEQFF TGTGCCAGCAGCTTAGGAGGGACAGAATACAATGAGCAGTTCTTC
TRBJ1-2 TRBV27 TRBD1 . CASSLTGGDYTF TGTGCCAGCAGTCTCACAGGGGGCGACTACACCTTC
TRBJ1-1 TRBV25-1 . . CASSGLDTEAFF TGTGCCAGCAGTGGTCTAGACACTGAAGCTTTCTTT
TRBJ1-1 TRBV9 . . CASTRGGSSIAEAFF TGTGCCAGCACCCGGGGAGGGTCGAGTATCGCTGAAGCTTTCTTT
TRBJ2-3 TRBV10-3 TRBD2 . CAIRSGGATDMQYF TGTGCCATCAGAAGCGGGGGGGCAACAGATATGCAGTATTTT
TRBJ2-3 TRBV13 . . CASSSAGVPSSTDTQYF TGTGCCAGCAGCTCTGCAGGGGTCCCCTCTAGCACAGATACGCAGTATTTT
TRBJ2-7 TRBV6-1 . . CASSEGTSRSEQYF TGTGCCAGCAGTGAAGGGACTTCACGGAGTGAGCAGTACTTC